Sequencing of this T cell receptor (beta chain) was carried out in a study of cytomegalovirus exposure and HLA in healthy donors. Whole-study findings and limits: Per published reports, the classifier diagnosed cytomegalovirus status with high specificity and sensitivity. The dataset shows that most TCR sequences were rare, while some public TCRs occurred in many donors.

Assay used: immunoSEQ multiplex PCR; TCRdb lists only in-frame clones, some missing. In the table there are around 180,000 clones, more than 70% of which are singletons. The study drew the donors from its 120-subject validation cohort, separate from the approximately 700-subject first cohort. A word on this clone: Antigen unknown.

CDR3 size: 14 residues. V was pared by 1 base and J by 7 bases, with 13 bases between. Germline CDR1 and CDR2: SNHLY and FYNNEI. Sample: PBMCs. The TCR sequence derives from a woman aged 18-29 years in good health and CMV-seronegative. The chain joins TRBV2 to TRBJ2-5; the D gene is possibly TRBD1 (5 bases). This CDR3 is CASSEGQGLGTQYF. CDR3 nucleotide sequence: TGTGCCAGCAGTGAAGGGCAGGGTCTTGGGACCCAGTACTTC.